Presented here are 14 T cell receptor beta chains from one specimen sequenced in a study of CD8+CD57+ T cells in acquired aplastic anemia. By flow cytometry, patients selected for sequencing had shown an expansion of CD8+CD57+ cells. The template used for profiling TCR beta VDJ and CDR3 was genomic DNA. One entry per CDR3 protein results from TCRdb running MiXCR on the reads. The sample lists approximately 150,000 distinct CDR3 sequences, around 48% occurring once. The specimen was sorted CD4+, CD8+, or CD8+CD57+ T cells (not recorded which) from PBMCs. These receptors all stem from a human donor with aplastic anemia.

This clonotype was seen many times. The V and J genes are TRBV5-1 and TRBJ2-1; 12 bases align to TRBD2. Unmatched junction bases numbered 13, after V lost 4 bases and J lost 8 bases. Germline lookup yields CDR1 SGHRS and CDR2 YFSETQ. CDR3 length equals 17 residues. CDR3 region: CASSRAASGGAVDEQFF. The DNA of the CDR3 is TGCGCCAGCAGCCGGGCAGCTAGCGGGGGGGCCGTGGATGAGCAGTTCTTC.

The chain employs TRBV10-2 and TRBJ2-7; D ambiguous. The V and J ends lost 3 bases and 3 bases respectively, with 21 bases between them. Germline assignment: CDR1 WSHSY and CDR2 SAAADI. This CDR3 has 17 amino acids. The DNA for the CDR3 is TGCGCCAGCAGTGAATTTCCGGGCCAAGTTAAGGGCTACGAGCAGTACTTC. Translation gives CASSEFPGQVKGYEQYF.

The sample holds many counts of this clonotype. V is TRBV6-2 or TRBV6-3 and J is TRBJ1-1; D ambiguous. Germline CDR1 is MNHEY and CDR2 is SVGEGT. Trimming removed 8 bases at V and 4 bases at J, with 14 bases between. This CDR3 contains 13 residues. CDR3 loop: CASATDWGTEAFF. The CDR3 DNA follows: TGTGCCAGCGCTACAGACTGGGGCACTGAAGCTTTCTTT.

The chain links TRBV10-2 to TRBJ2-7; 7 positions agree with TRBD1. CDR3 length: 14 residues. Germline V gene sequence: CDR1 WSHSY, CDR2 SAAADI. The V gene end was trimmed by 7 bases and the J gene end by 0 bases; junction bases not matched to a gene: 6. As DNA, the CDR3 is TGCGCCAGCAAGGACAGGCCCAACTCCTACGAGCAGTACTTC. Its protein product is CASKDRPNSYEQYF.

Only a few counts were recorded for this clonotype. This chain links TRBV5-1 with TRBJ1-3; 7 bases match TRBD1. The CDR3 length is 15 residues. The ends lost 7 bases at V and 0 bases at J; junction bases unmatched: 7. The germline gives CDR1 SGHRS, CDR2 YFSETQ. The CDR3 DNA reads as TGCGCCAGCGGATCAGGGGGTCCCTCTGGAAACACCATATATTTT. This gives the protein CASGSGGPSGNTIYF.

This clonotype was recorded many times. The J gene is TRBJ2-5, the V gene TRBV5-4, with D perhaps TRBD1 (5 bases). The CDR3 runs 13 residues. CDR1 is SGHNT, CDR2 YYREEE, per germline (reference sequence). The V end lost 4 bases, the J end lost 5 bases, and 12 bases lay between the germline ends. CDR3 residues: CASSPAPGETQYF. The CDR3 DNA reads TGTGCCAGCAGCCCCGCCCCAGGGGAGACCCAGTACTTC.

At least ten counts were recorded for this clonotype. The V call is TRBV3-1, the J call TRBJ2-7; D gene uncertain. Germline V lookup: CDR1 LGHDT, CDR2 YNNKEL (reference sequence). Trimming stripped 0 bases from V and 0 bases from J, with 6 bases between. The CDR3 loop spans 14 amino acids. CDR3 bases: TGTGCCAGCAGCCAAGAGATAGACTCCTACGAGCAGTACTTC. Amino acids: CASSQEIDSYEQYF.

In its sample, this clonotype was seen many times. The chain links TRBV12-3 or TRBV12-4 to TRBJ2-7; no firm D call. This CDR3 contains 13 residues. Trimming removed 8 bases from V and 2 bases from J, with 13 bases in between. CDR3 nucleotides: TGTGCCAGCCGCGCCGGCACCACCTACGAGCAGTACTTC. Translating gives CASRAGTTYEQYF.

The CDR3 DNA follows: TGTGCCACCAGCAGGACACTCCGGGAGACCCAGTACTTC. This sequence encodes CATSRTLRETQYF. This chain uses TRBV15 with TRBJ2-5; the D is unclear. V was shortened by 3 bases and J by 5 bases, with 10 bases between the two germline ends. Germline V gives CDR1 LNHNV, CDR2 YYDKDF (reference sequence). This CDR3 region has 13 residues.

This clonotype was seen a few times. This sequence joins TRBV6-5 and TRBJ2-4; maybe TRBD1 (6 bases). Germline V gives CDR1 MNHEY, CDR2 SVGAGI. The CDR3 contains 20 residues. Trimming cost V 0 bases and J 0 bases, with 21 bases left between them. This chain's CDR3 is CASSYSPWTDKNLAKNIQYF. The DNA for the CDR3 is TGTGCCAGCAGTTACTCGCCATGGACAGATAAAAACCTAGCCAAAAACATTCAGTACTTC.

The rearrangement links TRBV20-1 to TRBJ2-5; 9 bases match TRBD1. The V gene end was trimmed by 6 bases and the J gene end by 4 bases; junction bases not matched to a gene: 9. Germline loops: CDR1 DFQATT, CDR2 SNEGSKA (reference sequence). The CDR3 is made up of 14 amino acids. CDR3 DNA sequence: TGCAGTGCAACCGGGACAGGGAGGGCAGAGACCCAGTACTTC. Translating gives CSATGTGRAETQYF.

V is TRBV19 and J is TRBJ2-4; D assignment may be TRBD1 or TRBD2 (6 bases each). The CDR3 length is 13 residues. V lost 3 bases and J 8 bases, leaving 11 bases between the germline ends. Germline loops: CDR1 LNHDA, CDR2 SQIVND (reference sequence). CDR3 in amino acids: CASSIGGHDIQYF. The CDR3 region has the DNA TGTGCCAGTAGTATTGGGGGGCACGACATTCAGTACTTC.

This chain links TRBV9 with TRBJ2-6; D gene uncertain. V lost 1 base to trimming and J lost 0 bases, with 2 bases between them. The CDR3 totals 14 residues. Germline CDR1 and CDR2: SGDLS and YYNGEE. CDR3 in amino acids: CASSVFSGANVLTF. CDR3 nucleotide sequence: TGTGCCAGCAGCGTATTCTCTGGGGCCAACGTCCTGACTTTC.

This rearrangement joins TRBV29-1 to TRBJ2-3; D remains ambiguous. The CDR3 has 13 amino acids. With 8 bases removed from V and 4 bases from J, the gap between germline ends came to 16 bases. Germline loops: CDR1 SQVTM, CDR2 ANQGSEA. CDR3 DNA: TGCAGCCTAGATCTCCCCCCGCCAGATACGCAGTATTTT. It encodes CSLDLPPPDTQYF.